These 2 T cell receptor beta chains were all obtained from the same sample, sequenced in a study of blood T cell repertoires in COVID-19. Profiled with immunoSEQ multiplex PCR; TCRdb holds only in-frame clones, not every one. The sample carries almost 95,000 clones, roughly 85% recorded once. Source material: peripheral blood. The receptors were sampled from a woman aged 55-75 years with COVID-19, enrolled during active disease.

The J gene is TRBJ1-3, the V gene TRBV6-5, with D hard to call. Germline assignment: CDR1 MNHEY and CDR2 SVGAGI. V lost 10 bases and J lost 7, with 11 bases in between. The CDR3 totals 11 residues. The CDR3 reads CATQGRNTIYF. The CDR3 nucleotides read TGTGCCACGCAAGGGAGGAACACCATATATTTT.

The DNA of the CDR3 is TGTGCCAGCAGCCCGCGGACAGAAACCTACGAGCAGTACTTC. It codes for CASSPRTETYEQYF. The chain carries TRBV4-2 and TRBJ2-7; D might be TRBD1 (6 bases). The CDR3 covers 14 residues. Trimming took 4 bases from V and 2 from J, leaving 12 bases between them. In germline, CDR1 is LGHNA, CDR2 YNFKEQ.